This TCR beta chain was recorded in a study of T cell responses to AZD1222 COVID-19 vaccine. This table comes from immunoSEQ multiplex PCR, and its TCRdb copy is limited to in-frame clones, with some not included. The sample holds some 140,000 clones, about 90% seen once. Study findings and constraints: Clonal diversity may have been underestimated in mostly white British donors. Baseline seropositivity characterized only a handful of AZD1222 recipients. Dominant CD4 TCR responses targeted spike regions 160-218 and 743-854. Compared with day 0, the breadth and depth of the Spike-specific TCR repertoire rose significantly after two doses of AZD1222.

Worth noting for this clone: Its antigen is not identified. Compared with germline, one end of the junction differs, possibly owing to a read error.

Germline CDR1 is SGDLS and CDR2 is YYNGEE. The CDR3 is 15 residues long. The material was peripheral blood, obtained on day 0 of AZD1222 vaccination. This rearrangement joins TRBV9 to TRBJ1-1, with a weak D call TRBD1 (6 bases). The TCR sequence derives from an adult in good health. Here the CDR3 reads CASSVGGGLKTEAFF. Written as DNA, the CDR3 is TGTGCCAGCAGCGTAGGCGGGGGCTTGAAAACTGAAGCTTTCTTT.